The 19 T cell receptor beta chains given below trace back to one sample, sequenced in a study of cytomegalovirus exposure and HLA in healthy donors. Researchers ran the PCR with 60 Vbeta and 13 Jbeta primers. Sequencing used immunoSEQ multiplex PCR; TCRdb keeps in-frame clones, though not all of them. The sample yields about 170,000 clones, roughly 80% seen once. Sequenced input: PBMCs. These receptors all come from a woman aged 45-59 years in good health and CMV-seropositive.

V is TRBV5-1 and J is TRBJ1-4; TRBD1 matches 7 bases. Germline trimming cut 3 bases from V and 5 bases from J; bases unmatched to any gene: 7. The germline V gene has CDR1 SGHRS and CDR2 YFSETQ. The CDR3 contains 15 residues. CDR3 amino acids: CASSSGGTENEKLFF. The CDR3 nucleotides read TGCGCCAGCAGCTCGGGGGGGACAGAGAATGAAAAACTGTTTTTT.

V usage is TRBV5-8 and J usage is TRBJ1-5; TRBD1 aligns across 9 bases. The CDR3 consists of 19 residues. Germline assignment: CDR1 SGHTS and CDR2 YDEGEE. V shed 1 base and J 0 bases; nucleotides not matched to a gene: 11. This CDR3 reads CASSLQGTGLPFSNQPQHF. The CDR3 DNA follows: TGTGCCAGCAGCTTGCAGGGGACAGGGCTCCCTTTTAGCAATCAGCCCCAGCATTTT.

V usage is TRBV27 and J usage is TRBJ2-2; 13 positions agree with TRBD2. CDR1 and CDR2 from the germline V gene are MNHEY and SMNVEV (reference sequence). V trimming: 5 bases; J trimming: 4 bases; junction bases outside the gene matches: 13. The CDR3 consists of 19 residues. For the CDR3, the DNA is TGTGCCAGCAGTAGGGAGGGACTAGCGGGGATCGCGGGCACCGGGGAGCTGTTTTTT. Encoded protein: CASSREGLAGIAGTGELFF.

The chain carries TRBV18 and TRBJ2-3, with 12 bases aligning to TRBD2. Trimming at V came to 4 bases and at J to 4 bases, leaving 6 bases not matched to a gene. The CDR3 is 16 residues long. Germline loops: CDR1 KGHSH, CDR2 LQKENI. CDR3: CASSRRTSGAADTQYF. CDR3 in DNA: TGTGCCAGCTCACGAAGGACTAGCGGGGCGGCAGATACGCAGTATTTT. The full variable domain, rest sourced from reference TRBV18 and TRBJ2-3, is NAGVMQNPRHLVRRRGQEARLRCSPMKGHSHVYWYRQLPEEGLKFMVYLQKENIIDESGMPKERFSAEFPKEGPSILRIQQVVRGDSAAYFCASSRRTSGAADTQYFGPGTRLTVL.

This chain connects TRBV18 to TRBJ1-1; 9 bases are a match to TRBD1. Germline CDR1 KGHSH, CDR2 LQKENI. This CDR3 is 17 amino acids long. Trimming cost V 2 bases and J 0 bases; bases outside gene matches: 7. The CDR3 DNA sequence: TGTGCCAGCTCACCAACCGGAACAGGGGGCTTGAACACTGAAGCTTTCTTT. Amino acids: CASSPTGTGGLNTEAFF.

The chain links TRBV5-1 to TRBJ2-1; D is possibly TRBD2 (7 bases). V dropped 0 bases and J dropped 5 bases, with 21 bases sitting between them. There are 18 residues in the CDR3. Germline CDR1 and CDR2: SGHRS and YFSETQ. The CDR3 DNA sequence: TGCGCCAGCAGCTTGGGGGGGGGTCGGGGGGCTGACGACAATGAGCAGTTCTTC. Its protein product is CASSLGGGRGADDNEQFF.

This clone appeared a few times. V usage is TRBV4-1 and J usage is TRBJ1-3, with unresolved D. The CDR3 totals 18 residues. From germline, CDR1 is MGHRA and CDR2 YSYEKL. V gave up 0 bases and J gave up 3 bases, with 18 bases separating them. The DNA of the CDR3 is TGCGCCAGCAGCCAAGATCGTAGAAAATCGTCGGGTGGAAACACCATATATTTT. It codes for CASSQDRRKSSGGNTIYF.

This chain uses TRBV2 with TRBJ2-1; 7 bases align to TRBD1. V shed 0 bases and J 4 bases; nucleotides not matched to a gene: 6. This CDR3 has 16 residues. The germline CDR1 and CDR2 sequences are SNHLY and FYNNEI. The CDR3 region is CASSEALGQSYNEQFF. The CDR3 bases are TGTGCCAGCAGTGAAGCCTTGGGACAGAGTTACAATGAGCAGTTCTTC.

This clone was recorded once. The junction shows a germline mismatch at one end, possibly a read error. The rearrangement uses TRBV7-9 and TRBJ2-6; no reliable D call. Germline V gene sequence: CDR1 SEHNR, CDR2 FQNEAQ (reference sequence). This CDR3 is 19 amino acids long. The CDR3 coding sequence is TGTTCCAGCAGCTTAGACTGGGCAGACAAAGGCTCTGGGGCCAACGTCCTGACTTTC. It is translated as CSSSLDWADKGSGANVLTF.

This clone came up once. The chain employs TRBV5-5 and TRBJ1-6; the D gene is possibly TRBD1 (6 bases). This CDR3 contains 14 residues. Germline V gene lookup returns CDR1 SGHKS and CDR2 YYEKEE (reference sequence). V lost 3 bases to trimming and J lost 9 bases, with 13 bases between them. Written as DNA, the CDR3 is TGTGCCAGCAGCTATCGGGCAGGGGCTTCACCCCTCCACTTT. Its translation is CASSYRAGASPLHF.

This chain joins TRBV7-9 and TRBJ2-1; TRBD2 matches 15 bases. This CDR3 has 19 residues. Germline lookup yields CDR1 SEHNR and CDR2 FQNEAQ (reference sequence). J was trimmed by 3 bases and V by 5 bases; bases with no gene match: 11. CDR3 loop: CASSASGTSGGNLYNEQFF. The CDR3 nucleotides are TGTGCCAGCAGCGCCTCCGGGACTAGCGGGGGGAACCTCTACAATGAGCAGTTCTTC.

The rearrangement links TRBV6-1 to TRBJ1-4; D is possibly TRBD1 (5 bases). The germline gives CDR1 MNHNS, CDR2 SASEGT. The CDR3 covers 13 residues. Deletions cut 9 bases from V and 2 bases from J, with 10 bases between. The DNA for the CDR3 is TGTGCCAGTCAGGGTAGGACTAATGAAAAACTGTTTTTT. It yields the protein CASQGRTNEKLFF.

The chain couples TRBV9 to TRBJ2-3; the match to TRBD2 covers 12 bases. Germline-derived CDR1 and CDR2 are SGDLS and YYNGEE. V gave up 3 bases and J gave up 3 bases; unmatched junction bases: 2. CDR3 length: 15 amino acids. The CDR3 sequence: CASSASGGETDTQYF. The CDR3 DNA follows: TGTGCCAGCAGCGCTAGCGGGGGGGAAACAGATACGCAGTATTTT.

CDR3 sequence (DNA): TGTGCCAGCAGCTTAAATCGGAACACTGAAGCTTTCTTT. It encodes CASSLNRNTEAFF. The chain combines TRBV11-3 with TRBJ1-1; D call uncertain. This CDR3 has 13 amino acids. Germline loops: CDR1 SGHNT, CDR2 YENEEA. V gave up 2 bases and J gave up 1 base, with 5 bases separating them. Using reference TRBV11-3 and TRBJ1-1 for the parts outside the CDR3, the full variable domain is EAGVVQSPRYKIIEKKQPVAFWCNPISGHNTLYWYLQNLGQGPELLIRYENEEAVDDSQLPKDRFSAERLKGVDSTLKIQPAELGDSAVYLCASSLNRNTEAFFGQGTRLTVV.

The rearrangement uses TRBV18 and TRBJ2-1; the D is unclear. Germline CDR1 KGHSH, CDR2 LQKENI. This CDR3 region has 15 residues. V was shortened by 6 bases and J by 0 bases, with 12 bases between the two germline ends. CDR3 in amino acids: CASSSAGSSYNEQFF. The CDR3 nucleotides read TGTGCCAGCTCGAGTGCAGGAAGCTCCTACAATGAGCAGTTCTTC.

CDR3 DNA sequence: TGTGCCAGCAGCTACGGGACAGGGGGACTAGCGACCTACAATGAGCAGTTCTTC. Translating gives CASSYGTGGLATYNEQFF. The chain joins TRBV5-6 to TRBJ2-1; D may be TRBD1 (11 bases). Per the germline V gene, CDR1 is SGHDT and CDR2 is YYEEEE. V lost 3 bases and J 2 bases, leaving 21 bases between the germline ends. The CDR3 runs 18 residues.

The V call is TRBV2, the J call TRBJ1-1; 7 positions agree with TRBD1. The CDR3 length is 15 residues. The ends lost 8 bases at V and 1 base at J; junction bases unmatched: 10. Germline V gene sequence: CDR1 SNHLY, CDR2 FYNNEI. The CDR3 reads CASQNEQGRNTEAFF. DNA for the CDR3: TGTGCCAGCCAGAACGAACAGGGGAGGAACACTGAAGCTTTCTTT.

The genes are TRBV9 and TRBJ2-5; 9 nucleotides agree with TRBD2. The end of the DNA is better explained by TRBJ2-7, so the J call may be wrong. The CDR3 loop spans 16 amino acids. Germline CDR1 is SGDLS and CDR2 is YYNGEE. This CDR3 is CASSVVPSGDYYEQYF. CDR3 nucleotide sequence: TGTGCCAGCAGCGTAGTCCCTAGCGGGGACTACTACGAGCAGTACTTC.

Only one count was recorded for this clone. This rearrangement joins TRBV2 to TRBJ1-5, with 9 bases fitting TRBD1. The CDR3 has 15 amino acids. Per germline, CDR1 SNHLY and CDR2 FYNNEI. Trimming took 6 bases from V and 1 from J; bases not matched to a gene: 4. CDR3: CASRMGTGSNQPQHF. DNA of the CDR3: TGTGCCAGCAGGATGGGGACAGGGAGCAATCAGCCCCAGCATTTT.